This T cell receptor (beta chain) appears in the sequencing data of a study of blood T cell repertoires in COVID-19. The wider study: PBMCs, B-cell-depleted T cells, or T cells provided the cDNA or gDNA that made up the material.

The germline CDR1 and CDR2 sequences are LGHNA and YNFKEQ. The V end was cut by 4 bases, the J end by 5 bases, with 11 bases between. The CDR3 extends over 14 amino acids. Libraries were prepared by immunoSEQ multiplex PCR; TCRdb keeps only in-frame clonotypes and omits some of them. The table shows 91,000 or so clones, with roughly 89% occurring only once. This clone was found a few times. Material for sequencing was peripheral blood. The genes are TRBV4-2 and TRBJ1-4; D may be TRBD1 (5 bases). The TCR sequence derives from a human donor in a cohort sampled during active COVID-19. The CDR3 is CASSLGTYNEKLFF. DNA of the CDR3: TGTGCCAGCAGCCTAGGGACTTACAATGAAAAACTGTTTTTT.